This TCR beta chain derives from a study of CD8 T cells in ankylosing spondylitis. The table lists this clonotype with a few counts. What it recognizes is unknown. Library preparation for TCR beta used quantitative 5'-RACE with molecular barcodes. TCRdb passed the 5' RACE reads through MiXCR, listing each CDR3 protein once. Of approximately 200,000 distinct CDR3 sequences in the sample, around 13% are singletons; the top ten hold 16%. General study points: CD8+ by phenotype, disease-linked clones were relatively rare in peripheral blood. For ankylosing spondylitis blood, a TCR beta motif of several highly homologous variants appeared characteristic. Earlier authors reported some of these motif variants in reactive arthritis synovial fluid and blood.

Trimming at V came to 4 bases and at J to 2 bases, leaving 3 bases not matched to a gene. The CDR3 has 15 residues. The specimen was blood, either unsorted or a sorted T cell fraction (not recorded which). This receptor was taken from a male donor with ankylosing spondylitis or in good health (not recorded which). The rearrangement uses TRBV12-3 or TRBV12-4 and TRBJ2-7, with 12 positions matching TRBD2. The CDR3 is CASSWTSGVTYEQYF. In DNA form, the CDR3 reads TGTGCCAGCAGTTGGACTAGCGGGGTTACCTACGAGCAGTACTTC.